This TCR beta chain is drawn from a study of blood T cell repertoires in COVID-19. Study context: Researchers got acute and convalescent COVID-19 samples from the United States, Italy and Spain.

The assay was immunoSEQ multiplex PCR, and TCRdb's table has in-frame clones only and misses some. The sample carries under 200,000 clones, over 70% recorded once. Trimming at V came to 5 bases and at J to 4 bases, leaving 6 bases not matched to a gene. In germline, CDR1 is SGHRS, CDR2 YFSETQ. CDR3 length: 13 residues. The age range of participants was 18 to 89 years, with residence in some 25 US areas. Before being deemed recovered, Cohort 3 donors had two negative PCRs, clearance, or symptom resolution. Sequences were obtained from PBMCs or T cells enriched from blood (not recorded which). The TCR comes from a woman aged 55-75 years who had recovered from COVID-19. The genes are TRBV5-1 and TRBJ2-7; 7 nucleotides agree with TRBD1. The CDR3 nucleotides read TGCGCCAGCAGAACGGGACAGTTATACGAGCAGTACTTC. Its protein product is CASRTGQLYEQYF.